The 19 T cell receptor beta chains presented below share a single source sample, sequenced in a study of shared clonotypes between healthy human individuals. Only in-frame clones appear in the TCRdb table, and some are missing; sequencing was by immunoSEQ multiplex PCR. The repertoire holds around 500,000 clones, with roughly 78% as singletons. The material sequenced was PBMCs. The receptors come from a woman in her 40s in good health. Some clones in this sample may be carry-over from other donors' samples.

This sequence joins TRBV30 and TRBJ2-5; D possibly corresponds to TRBD1 (6 bases). TRBJ2-7 explains the end of the DNA better; the J call may be wrong. The length of the CDR3 is 14 residues. The germline gives CDR1 GTSNPN, CDR2 SVGIG (reference sequence). This chain's CDR3 is CAWSGDKFTYEQYF. DNA for the CDR3: TGTGCCTGGAGTGGGGACAAATTCACCTACGAGCAGTACTTC.

The chain employs TRBV6-1 and TRBJ2-5; D is perhaps TRBD1 (7 bases). The V gene's germline CDR1 is MNHNS and CDR2 SASEGT. The V gene lost 5 bases and the J gene lost 1 base, with 14 bases spanning the gap. The CDR3 extends over 15 amino acids. The CDR3 nucleotides are TGTGCCAGCAGTAAGCTGCAGGGGGGCCAAGAGACCCAGTACTTC. Translation gives CASSKLQGGQETQYF.

This chain joins TRBV7-3 and TRBJ2-1, with TRBD1 identical over 7 bases. Trimming took 5 bases from V and 4 from J; bases not matched to a gene: 11. The CDR3 extends over 16 amino acids. Germline lookup yields CDR1 SGHTA and CDR2 FQGTGA. The CDR3 here is CASSQTGVATYNEQFF. The CDR3 nucleotides read TGTGCCAGCAGCCAAACAGGGGTAGCTACTTACAATGAGCAGTTCTTC.

The chain employs TRBV7-9 and TRBJ2-7, with D maybe TRBD1 (7 bases). Germline CDR1 is SEHNR and CDR2 is FQNEAQ (reference sequence). The CDR3 consists of 14 residues. Trimming cost V 8 bases and J 2 bases, with 16 bases left between them. The CDR3 loop reads CASQGGRLTYEQYF. In DNA, the CDR3 is TGTGCCAGCCAGGGGGGACGCTTAACCTACGAGCAGTACTTC.

The V and J genes are TRBV28 and TRBJ2-7; 11 positions agree with TRBD1. The CDR3 is 16 amino acids. Germline CDR1 and CDR2: MDHEN and SYDVKM. V lost 5 bases, J lost 2 bases, and 8 bases stayed unmatched. CDR3 DNA: TGTGCCAGCAGTCCCTCGGGACAGGGGGGAACCTACGAGCAGTACTTC. Translated, it gives CASSPSGQGGTYEQYF.

This clone is medium-sized in the sample. The V call is TRBV21-1, the J call TRBJ2-7; TRBD2 is the table's D call, not checked against the DNA. TRBV21-1 is an annotated pseudogene. The CDR3 extends over 15 amino acids. CDR3 DNA sequence: TGTGCCAGCAGCAAAGACGCAGCGGGAGCGGAAGAGCAGTACTTC. Translated: CASSKDAAGAEEQYF.

The table lists this clone with many counts. CDR3 nucleotides: TGTGCCAGCAGCTTGGTGGACAGGGACCGAGCTGAAGCTTTCTTT. This translates into CASSLVDRDRAEAFF. The chain recombines TRBV5-6 with TRBJ1-1; 8 bases match TRBD1. Germline V gives CDR1 SGHDT, CDR2 YYEEEE. The CDR3 runs to 15 residues. Unmatched junction bases numbered 7, after V lost 0 bases and J lost 6 bases.

The chain is built from TRBV28 and TRBJ1-1, with 7 bases fitting TRBD1. Germline lookup yields CDR1 MDHEN and CDR2 SYDVKM. The CDR3 consists of 15 residues. The J segment lost 1 base and the V segment lost 6 bases, leaving 8 bases of the junction unmatched. The CDR3 here is CASRSGGMRNTEAFF. The DNA for the CDR3 is TGTGCCAGCAGATCAGGGGGTATGAGGAACACTGAAGCTTTCTTT.

The chain carries TRBV5-1 and TRBJ2-5; 7 bases match TRBD1. There are 15 residues in the CDR3. Per the germline V gene, CDR1 is SGHRS and CDR2 is YFSETQ. Trimming at V came to 5 bases and at J to 2 bases, leaving 9 bases not matched to a gene. The DNA for the CDR3 is TGCGCCAGCAGTTCCGGGCAGGGGGAACAAGAGACCCAGTACTTC. It specifies CASSSGQGEQETQYF. Looking up the rest from reference TRBV5-1 and TRBJ2-5 gives the full variable domain: KAGVTQTPRYLIKTRGQQVTLSCSPISGHRSVSWYQQTPGQGLQFLFEYFSETQRNKGNFPGRFSGRQFSNSRSEMNVSTLELGDSALYLCASSSGQGEQETQYFGPGTRLLVL.

V usage is TRBV7-6 and J usage is TRBJ2-7; 9 positions match TRBD1. CDR3 length: 15 amino acids. J lost 4 bases, V lost 5 bases, and 9 bases had no gene match. Looked up from germline, CDR1 is SGHVS and CDR2 is FNYEAQ. In DNA form, the CDR3 reads TGTGCCAGCAGCCTCCGTAGGGACAGGGCGTACGAGCAGTACTTC. Translated: CASSLRRDRAYEQYF.

The chain combines TRBV28 with TRBJ1-4; D may be TRBD1 (5 bases). The germline V gene encodes CDR1 MDHEN and CDR2 SYDVKM. The length of the CDR3 is 15 residues. Trimming removed 7 bases at V and 3 bases at J, with 15 bases between. This chain's CDR3 is CASNSPGVANEKLFF. The CDR3 coding sequence is TGTGCCAGCAACTCCCCGGGGGTCGCTAATGAAAAACTGTTTTTT.

This chain links TRBV10-3 with TRBJ1-2; D remains ambiguous. The V gene's germline CDR1 is ENHRY and CDR2 SYGVKD. This CDR3 spans 13 amino acids. Trimming shortened V by 3 bases and J by 4 bases, and 9 bases separated the two germline ends. In DNA, the CDR3 is TGTGCCATCAGTGACCCCTGGTTCTATGGCTACACCTTC. Translating it yields CAISDPWFYGYTF.

This clone was recorded at least ten times. V usage is TRBV7-2 and J usage is TRBJ2-2, with D possibly TRBD2 on 7 matching bases. V lost 5 bases to trimming and J lost 2 bases, with 15 bases between them. The CDR3 loop spans 16 amino acids. Per germline, CDR1 SGHTA and CDR2 FQGNSA. CDR3 sequence reads: CASSTQGLPNTGELFF. DNA of the CDR3: TGTGCCAGCAGCACACAGGGACTACCCAACACCGGGGAGCTGTTTTTT.

This clone was seen a single time. The rearrangement joins TRBV30 to TRBJ2-4; TRBD1 might be the D (6 bases). Trimming left V 0 bases short and J 4 bases short, with 19 bases between. The CDR3 has 17 amino acids. The V gene's germline CDR1 is GTSNPN and CDR2 SVGIG (reference sequence). The CDR3 sequence: CAWSVSIRRTEKNIQYF. CDR3 DNA sequence: TGTGCCTGGAGTGTATCAATTCGACGGACAGAGAAAAACATTCAGTACTTC. The entire variable domain, with the rest obtained from reference TRBV30 and TRBJ2-4, is as follows: SQTIHQWPATLVQPVGSPLSLECTVEGTSNPNLYWYRQAAGRGLQLLFYSVGIGQISSEVPQNLSASRPQDRQFILSSKKLLLSDSGFYLCAWSVSIRRTEKNIQYFGAGTRLSVL.

In its sample, this clone was seen a few times. V and J are TRBV25-1 and TRBJ2-1; no firm D call. The V and J ends lost 5 bases and 5 bases respectively, with 10 bases between them. The CDR3 length is 13 residues. Looked up from germline, CDR1 is MGHDK and CDR2 is SYGVNS. The CDR3 DNA follows: TGTGCCAGCAGTTTTCCCGGAAACAATGAGCAGTTCTTC. This codes for CASSFPGNNEQFF.

The chain links TRBV18 to TRBJ2-5; D unclear. CDR3 size: 14 residues. Germline CDR1 KGHSH, CDR2 LQKENI. Trimming shortened V by 2 bases and J by 5 bases, and 12 bases separated the two germline ends. The CDR3 sequence: CASSPTIGSETQYF. The CDR3 nucleotides are TGTGCCAGCTCACCAACGATTGGAAGTGAGACCCAGTACTTC.

The chain is built from TRBV9 and TRBJ2-1, with TRBD1 matching 11 bases. J gave up 9 bases and V 4 bases, and 6 bases lay outside the gene matches. Germline CDR1 and CDR2: SGDLS and YYNGEE. This CDR3 is 14 amino acids long. The CDR3 loop is CASSPGQGVSEQFF. In nucleotides, the CDR3 is TGTGCCAGCAGCCCGGGACAGGGGGTTAGTGAGCAGTTCTTC.

The chain has TRBV2 and TRBJ2-1; D is perhaps TRBD2 (5 bases). Germline CDR1 SNHLY, CDR2 FYNNEI. The V end lost 6 bases, the J end lost 15 bases, and 21 bases lay between the germline ends. This CDR3 has 13 residues. The CDR3 sequence is CASSEEDEVLRFF. CDR3 nucleotides: TGTGCCAGCAGCGAGGAGGATGAGGTCCTTCGGTTCTTC.

The J gene is TRBJ2-1, the V gene TRBV27, with 14 nucleotides matching TRBD2. The CDR3 contains 15 residues. V was pared by 6 bases and J by 9 bases, with 7 bases of the junction left unmatched. From germline, CDR1 is MNHEY and CDR2 SMNVEV (reference sequence). DNA of the CDR3: TGTGCCAGCAGCCCCGGGACTAGCGGGAGAACTGAGCAGTTCTTC. As protein: CASSPGTSGRTEQFF.